This TCR beta chain is drawn from a study of cytomegalovirus exposure and HLA in healthy donors. Study results and limitations: Reports state that TCR beta sequences accurately predicted most subjects' HLA-A and HLA-B alleles. Immune exposure was documented only through CMV serostatus. Follow-up analysis later connected one missense variant in DCLRE1C with trimming of TCR beta V- and J-genes. Most TCR beta V segments were productive about 90% or about 30% of the time in an earlier analysis.

This CDR3 is built from 13 residues. The germline gives CDR1 LNHDA, CDR2 SQIVND (reference sequence). The ends lost 5 bases at V and 5 bases at J; junction bases unmatched: 3. On this clone itself: Its antigen is still unknown.

The PCR had 60 Vbeta and 13 Jbeta primers. Data came from immunoSEQ multiplex PCR; TCRdb stores just in-frame clones and leaves some out. The sample carries under 250,000 clones, just under 80% recorded once. Specimen: PBMCs. The sequence was collected from a boy aged 5-17 years in good health and CMV-seronegative. The chain joins TRBV19 to TRBJ2-3; TRBD2 aligns across 8 bases. CDR3 nucleotides: TGTGCCAGTAGTGGTCTAGCGGGAGATACGCAGTATTTT. Translation: CASSGLAGDTQYF.